The sequence of this T cell receptor beta chain was determined in a study of blood T cell repertoires in COVID-19. Turning to the study itself: The analysed material was cDNA or gDNA that came from T cells, B-cell-depleted T cells, or PBMCs.

Living in about two dozen US areas, the participants were between roughly 18 and 90 years of age. Libraries were prepared by immunoSEQ multiplex PCR; TCRdb keeps only in-frame clonotypes and omits some of them. The table has about 480,000 clones, over 75% seen once. The V gene lost 6 bases and the J gene lost 3 bases, with 9 bases spanning the gap. CDR3 length: 12 residues. The V gene's germline CDR1 is SGHTS and CDR2 YDEGEE. V is TRBV5-8 and J is TRBJ1-2; D gene uncertain. This clonotype originated in a woman in her thirties or forties who had recovered from COVID-19. Sequencing used PBMCs or T cells enriched from blood (not recorded which). The CDR3 bases are TGTGCCAGCAACAAGAGGGACTATGGCTACACCTTC. It encodes CASNKRDYGYTF.